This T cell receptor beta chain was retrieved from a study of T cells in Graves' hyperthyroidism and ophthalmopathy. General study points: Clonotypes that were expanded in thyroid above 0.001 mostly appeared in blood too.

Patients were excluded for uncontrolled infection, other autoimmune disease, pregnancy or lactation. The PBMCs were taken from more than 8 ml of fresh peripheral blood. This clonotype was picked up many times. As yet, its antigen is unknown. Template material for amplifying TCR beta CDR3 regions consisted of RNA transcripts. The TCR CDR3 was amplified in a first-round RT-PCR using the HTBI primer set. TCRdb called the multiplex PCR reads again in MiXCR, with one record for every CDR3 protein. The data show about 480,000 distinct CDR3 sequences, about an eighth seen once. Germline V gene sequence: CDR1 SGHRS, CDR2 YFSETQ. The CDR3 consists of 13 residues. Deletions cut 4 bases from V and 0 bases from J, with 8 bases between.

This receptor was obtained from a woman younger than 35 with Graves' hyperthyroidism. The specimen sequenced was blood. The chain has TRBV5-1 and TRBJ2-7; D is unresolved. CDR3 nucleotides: TGCGCCAGCAGCGCCGCGAGCTCCTACGAGCAGTACTTC. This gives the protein CASSAASSYEQYF. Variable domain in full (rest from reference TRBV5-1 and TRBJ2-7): KAGVTQTPRYLIKTRGQQVTLSCSPISGHRSVSWYQQTPGQGLQFLFEYFSETQRNKGNFPGRFSGRQFSNSRSEMNVSTLELGDSALYLCASSAASSYEQYFGPGTRLTVT.